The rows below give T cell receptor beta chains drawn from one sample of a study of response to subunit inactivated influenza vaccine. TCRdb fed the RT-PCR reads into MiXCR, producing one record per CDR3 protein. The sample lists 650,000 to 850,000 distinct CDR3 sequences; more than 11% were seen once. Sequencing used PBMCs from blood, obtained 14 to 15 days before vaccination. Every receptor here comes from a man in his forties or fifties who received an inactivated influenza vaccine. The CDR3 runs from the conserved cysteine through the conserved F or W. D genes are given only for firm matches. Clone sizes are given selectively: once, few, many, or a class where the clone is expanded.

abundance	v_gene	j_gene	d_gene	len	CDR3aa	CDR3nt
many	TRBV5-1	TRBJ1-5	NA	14	CASSLDPSNQPQHF	TGCGCCAGCAGCTTGGATCCTAGCAATCAGCCCCAGCATTTT
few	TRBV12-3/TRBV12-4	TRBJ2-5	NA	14	CASRLSGAQETQYF	TGTGCCAGCAGACTTAGCGGAGCCCAAGAGACCCAGTACTTC
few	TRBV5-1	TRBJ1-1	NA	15	CASSLREPVNTEAFF	TGCGCCAGCAGCTTGAGAGAACCCGTAAACACTGAAGCTTTCTTT
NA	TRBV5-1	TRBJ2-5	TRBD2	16	CASSPPGLAGVGTQYF	TGCGCCAGCAGCCCCCCGGGACTAGCGGGAGTCGGGACCCAGTACTTC
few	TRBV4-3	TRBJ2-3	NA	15	CASSQGAPGTDTQYF	TGCGCCAGCAGCCAAGGGGCGCCGGGGACTGATACGCAGTATTTT
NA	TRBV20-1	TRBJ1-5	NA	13	CSAPGQNNQPQHF	TGCAGTGCTCCCGGACAGAACAATCAGCCCCAGCATTTT
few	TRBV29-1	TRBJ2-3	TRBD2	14	CSVEVAGGTDTQYF	TGCAGCGTTGAGGTTGCGGGGGGGACAGATACGCAGTATTTT
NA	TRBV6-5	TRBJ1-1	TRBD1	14	CASSYGQGASEAFF	TGTGCCAGCAGTTACGGCCAGGGGGCCTCTGAAGCTTTCTTT
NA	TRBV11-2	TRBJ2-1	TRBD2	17	CASSARPWTSGYNEQFF	TGTGCCAGCAGCGCCCGGCCCTGGACTAGCGGTTACAATGAGCAGTTCTTC
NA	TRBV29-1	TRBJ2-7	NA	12	CSVSIRSYEQYF	TGCAGCGTTTCTATCAGGTCCTACGAGCAGTACTTC
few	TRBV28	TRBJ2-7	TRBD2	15	CASSTSGSGYYEQYF	TGTGCCAGCAGTACTAGCGGGAGTGGGTACTACGAGCAGTACTTC
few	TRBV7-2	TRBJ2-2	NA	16	CASSHSPRGRIGELFF	TGTGCCAGCAGCCACTCCCCCCGCGGACGGATCGGGGAGCTGTTTTTT
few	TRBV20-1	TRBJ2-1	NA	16	CSAVSPRSRLYNEQFF	TGCAGTGCTGTAAGTCCTCGATCTAGGCTTTACAATGAGCAGTTCTTC
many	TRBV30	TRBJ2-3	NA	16	CAWRHLRGGRTDTQYF	TGTGCCTGGAGGCATCTTAGGGGGGGTCGTACAGATACGCAGTATTTT
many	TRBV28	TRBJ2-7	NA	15	CASTLGYGSFNEQYF	TGTGCCAGCACCTTAGGGTACGGCTCCTTTAACGAGCAGTACTTC
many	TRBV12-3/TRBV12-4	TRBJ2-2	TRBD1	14	CASSQDRHTGELFF	TGTGCCAGCAGCCAGGACAGGCACACCGGGGAGCTGTTTTTT
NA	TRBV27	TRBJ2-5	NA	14	CASRRPGLIGTQYF	TGTGCCAGCAGGCGCCCGGGACTTATAGGGACCCAGTACTTC
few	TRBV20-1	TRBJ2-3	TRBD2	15	CSAHHSGRALNTQYF	TGCAGTGCCCACCATAGCGGGAGGGCCCTGAATACGCAGTATTTT
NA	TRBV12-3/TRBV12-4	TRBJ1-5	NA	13	CASSRDRYQPQHF	TGTGCCAGCAGCCGTGACAGGTATCAGCCCCAGCATTTT
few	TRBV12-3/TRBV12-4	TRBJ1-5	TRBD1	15	CASSRDRGIGQPQHF	TGTGCCAGCAGCCGGGACAGGGGAATAGGTCAGCCCCAGCATTTT
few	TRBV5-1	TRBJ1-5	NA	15	CASSLAGQSNQPQHF	TGCGCCAGCAGCTTGGCCGGACAGAGCAATCAGCCCCAGCATTTT
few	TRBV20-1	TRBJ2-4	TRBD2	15	CSAGGSSGSRDIQYF	TGCAGTGCCGGGGGGTCTAGCGGGAGTAGGGACATTCAGTACTTC
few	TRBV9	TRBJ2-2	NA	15	CASSVASENTGELFF	TGTGCCAGCAGCGTAGCTAGCGAGAACACCGGGGAGCTGTTTTTT
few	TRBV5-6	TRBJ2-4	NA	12	CASSLGGGVSSF	TGTGCCAGCAGCTTGGGGGGCGGTGTAAGTTCGTTC
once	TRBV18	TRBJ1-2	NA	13	CASSPDSTAGYTF	TGTGCCAGCTCACCAGATTCGACAGCTGGCTACACCTTC
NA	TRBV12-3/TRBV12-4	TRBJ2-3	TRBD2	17	CASSWTSGGRARDTQYF	TGTGCCAGCAGTTGGACTAGCGGAGGTAGGGCCAGAGATACGCAGTATTTT
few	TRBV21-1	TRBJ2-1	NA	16	CASSKVTSGSSNEQFF	TGTGCCAGCAGCAAAGTGACTAGCGGGAGTTCGAATGAGCAGTTCTTC
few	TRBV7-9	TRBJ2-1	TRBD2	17	CASSLGPTSGSVHEQFF	TGTGCCAGCAGCTTGGGCCCTACTAGCGGGAGTGTCCATGAGCAGTTCTTC
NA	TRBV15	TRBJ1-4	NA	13	CATSRVGRASLFF	TGTGCCACCAGCAGAGTAGGCCGGGCGAGTCTGTTTTTT
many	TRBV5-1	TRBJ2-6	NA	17	CASSLEDTSSGANVLTF	TGCGCCAGCAGCTTGGAGGACACCTCCTCTGGGGCCAACGTCCTGACTTTC
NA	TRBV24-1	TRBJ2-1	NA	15	CATSDLRDGPGEQFF	TGTGCCACCAGTGATCTGCGGGATGGGCCCGGTGAGCAGTTCTTC
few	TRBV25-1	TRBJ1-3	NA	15	CASRQSSVLGNTIYF	TGTGCCAGCAGACAGTCATCTGTTTTAGGAAACACCATATATTTT
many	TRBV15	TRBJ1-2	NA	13	CATSRDRLGGYTF	TGTGCCACCAGCAGAGATCGGCTGGGTGGCTACACCTTC
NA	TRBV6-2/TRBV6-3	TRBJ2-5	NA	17	CASSYDTGTPYQETQYF	TGTGCCAGCAGTTACGACACAGGGACACCCTACCAAGAGACCCAGTACTTC
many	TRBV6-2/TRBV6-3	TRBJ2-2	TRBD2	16	CASRPSGTRGAGELFF	TGTGCCAGCAGGCCAAGCGGGACTCGAGGGGCCGGGGAGCTGTTTTTT
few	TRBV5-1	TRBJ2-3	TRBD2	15	CASSWGTSGKDTQYF	TGCGCCAGCAGCTGGGGGACTAGCGGGAAAGATACGCAGTATTTT
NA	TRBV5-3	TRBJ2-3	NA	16	CAMGPRRGRSTDTQYF	TGTGCCATGGGCCCCAGGAGGGGACGTAGCACAGATACGCAGTATTTT
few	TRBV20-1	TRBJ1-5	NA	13	CSARDEGFQPQHF	TGCAGTGCTAGAGATGAGGGATTTCAGCCCCAGCATTTT
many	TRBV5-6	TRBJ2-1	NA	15	CASSLRGAGYNEQFF	TGTGCCAGCAGCTTGAGAGGGGCGGGCTACAATGAGCAGTTCTTC
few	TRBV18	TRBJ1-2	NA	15	CASSPPGTLSYGYTF	TGTGCCAGCTCACCTCCCGGGACCTTGTCCTATGGCTACACCTTC
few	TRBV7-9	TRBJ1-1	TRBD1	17	CASSLLGTGEMNTEAFF	TGTGCCAGCAGCTTGTTAGGGACAGGGGAGATGAACACTGAAGCTTTCTTT
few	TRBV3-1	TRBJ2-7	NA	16	CASSQPVTGKPYEQYF	TGTGCCAGCAGCCAACCAGTAACAGGGAAGCCCTACGAGCAGTACTTC
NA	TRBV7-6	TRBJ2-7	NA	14	CASSLDGSFYEQYF	TGTGCCAGCAGCTTAGACGGGTCCTTCTACGAGCAGTACTTC
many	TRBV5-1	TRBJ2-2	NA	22	CASSLARGGRIGPGEFTGELFF	TGCGCCAGCAGCTTGGCCAGGGGCGGGAGAATTGGACCCGGAGAATTCACCGGGGAGCTGTTTTTT
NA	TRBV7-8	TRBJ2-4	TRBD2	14	CASSSSSGVNIQYF	TGTGCCAGCAGCTCGTCTAGCGGGGTAAACATTCAGTACTTC
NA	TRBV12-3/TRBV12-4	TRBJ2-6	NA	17	CASMRGAGTSGANVLTF	TGTGCCAGCATGAGAGGAGCAGGGACCTCTGGGGCCAACGTCCTGACTTTC
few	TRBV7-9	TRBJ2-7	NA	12	CASEGRDYEQYF	TGTGCCAGCGAGGGCAGAGACTACGAGCAGTACTTC
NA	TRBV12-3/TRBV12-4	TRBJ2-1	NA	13	CASSLKRYNEQFF	TGTGCCAGCAGTTTAAAACGCTACAATGAGCAGTTCTTC